These 5 T cell receptor beta chains were all obtained from the same sample, sequenced in a study of human T cells and chemical hapten exposure (dated by TCRdb to 2020 to 2022). Preparation of the library involved RACE. Sequencing instrument: NextSeq 500. Using fastp trimming at Q25 and MiXCR clonotype assembly, TCRdb reanalyzed the public sequencing data and kept in-frame beta chains. Rows merge per CDR3 protein into single entries with the most common DNA and genes. The sample table lists 250,000 or so distinct CDR3 sequences, about 9% of them with a count of one. Jointly, the top ten make up over 2% of the sample. In the paper's terms, the time point label means: pre-sensitization, week 0. The treatment or condition label of this sample denotes: therapeutic diphenylcyclopropenone sensitization with weekly scalp DPC. Here the sequenced sample was whole blood, taken in connection with sensitization to the hapten diphenylcyclopropenone (DPC). These receptors were taken from a woman aged 35 to 49 with alopecia areata. Some clones in this sample may be carry-over from other donors' samples.

The chain couples TRBV27 to TRBJ2-7, with D possibly TRBD2 on 5 matching bases. V dropped 0 bases and J dropped 6 bases, with 24 bases sitting between them. In germline, CDR1 is MNHEY, CDR2 SMNVEV (reference sequence). CDR3 length equals 18 residues. DNA for the CDR3: TGTGCCAGCAGTTTATCAGCGGCGATAACCCGGGCCAACTCCGAGCAGTACTTC. Translation gives CASSLSAAITRANSEQYF.

There are many counts of this clonotype. CDR3 sequence (DNA): TGTGCCAGCAGTCCACAGGAGAACTATGGCTACACCTTC. Its translation is CASSPQENYGYTF. The chain joins TRBV3-1 to TRBJ1-2, with a possible D match to TRBD1 (5 bases). V gave up 6 bases and J gave up 2 bases, with 10 bases separating them. The CDR3 contains 13 residues. Germline V gene data show CDR1 as LGHDT and CDR2 as YNNKEL (reference sequence). Supplemented by reference TRBV3-1 and TRBJ1-2, the full variable domain reads DTAVSQTPKYLVTQMGNDKSIKCEQNLGHDTMYWYKQDSKKFLKIMFSYNNKELIINETVPNRFSPKSPDKAHLNLHINSLELGDSAVYFCASSPQENYGYTFGSGTRLTVV.

This clonotype was found many times. The rearrangement joins TRBV29-1 to TRBJ2-5; 10 bases agree with TRBD2. V lost 6 bases, J lost 7 bases, and 11 bases stayed unmatched. Germline V gene data show CDR1 as SQVTM and CDR2 as ANQGSEA. This CDR3 is built from 14 residues. The CDR3 loop reads CSVRASGSRMTQYF. Written as DNA, the CDR3 is TGCAGCGTCCGGGCTAGCGGGAGTCGGATGACCCAGTACTTC.

The genes are TRBV18 and TRBJ2-1; TRBD1 might be the D (6 bases). Germline V CDR1 and CDR2: KGHSH, LQKENI. The CDR3 totals 13 residues. Between the trimmed V and J ends, which lost 6 bases and 4 bases, there was a span of 10 bases. The CDR3 spells CASSAQGYNEQFF. The CDR3 coding sequence is TGTGCCAGCTCCGCACAGGGTTACAATGAGCAGTTCTTC.

In its sample, this clonotype was seen many times. The CDR3 protein is CASSHWDGNSPLHF. In DNA form, the CDR3 reads TGTGCCAGCAGCCACTGGGACGGGAATTCACCCCTCCACTTT. The gene calls are TRBV4-2 and TRBJ1-6, with D tentatively TRBD1 (5 bases). V was cut by 3 bases and J by 7 bases, with 10 bases left in between. Per the germline V gene, CDR1 is LGHNA and CDR2 is YNFKEQ. This CDR3 is built from 14 residues.